This T cell receptor (beta chain) was sequenced in a study of blood T cell repertoires in COVID-19. Overall study context: Samples of COVID-19 (acute and convalescent) were obtained from the United States, Italy and Spain.

Ages ranged from about 18 to 90 years, with residence in about 24 US areas. Which cohort a participant joined came from the clinical history participants gave. CDR1 MNHEY and CDR2 SVGAGI come from the germline V gene. The CDR3 has 11 amino acids. Between the trimmed V and J ends, which lost 8 bases and 4 bases, there was a span of 7 bases. How the authors handled the data: The assay estimated nucleated cells by amplifying reference gene primers. Sequenced by immunoSEQ multiplex PCR; TCRdb stores in-frame clones only, minus some. D and trimming come from the DNA, and the V and J calls and clone size come from that table. The sample consists of about 190,000 clones, approximately 84% of them appearing once.

Sequencing used PBMCs or T cells enriched from blood (not recorded which). The rearrangement links TRBV6-5 to TRBJ2-3; D ambiguous. The receptor's source is a woman aged 25-40 years who had recovered from COVID-19. The CDR3 sequence: CASLRSDTQYF. CDR3 coding DNA: TGTGCCAGCCTGCGCTCAGATACGCAGTATTTT.